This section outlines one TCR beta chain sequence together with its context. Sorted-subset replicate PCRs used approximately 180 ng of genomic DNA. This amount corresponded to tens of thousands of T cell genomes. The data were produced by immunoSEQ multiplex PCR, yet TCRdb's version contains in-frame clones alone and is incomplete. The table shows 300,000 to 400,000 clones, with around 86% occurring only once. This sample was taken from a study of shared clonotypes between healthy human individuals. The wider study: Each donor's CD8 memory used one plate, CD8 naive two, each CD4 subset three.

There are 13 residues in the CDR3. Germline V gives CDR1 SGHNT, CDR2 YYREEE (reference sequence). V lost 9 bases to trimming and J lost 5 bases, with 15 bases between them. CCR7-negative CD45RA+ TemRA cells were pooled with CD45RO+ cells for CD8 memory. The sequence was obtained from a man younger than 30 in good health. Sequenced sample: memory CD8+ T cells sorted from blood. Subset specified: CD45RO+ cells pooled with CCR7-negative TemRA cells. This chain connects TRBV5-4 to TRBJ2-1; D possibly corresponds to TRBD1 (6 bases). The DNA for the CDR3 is TGTGCCACCGCGGACTGGACAGACAATGAGCAGTTCTTC. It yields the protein CATADWTDNEQFF.